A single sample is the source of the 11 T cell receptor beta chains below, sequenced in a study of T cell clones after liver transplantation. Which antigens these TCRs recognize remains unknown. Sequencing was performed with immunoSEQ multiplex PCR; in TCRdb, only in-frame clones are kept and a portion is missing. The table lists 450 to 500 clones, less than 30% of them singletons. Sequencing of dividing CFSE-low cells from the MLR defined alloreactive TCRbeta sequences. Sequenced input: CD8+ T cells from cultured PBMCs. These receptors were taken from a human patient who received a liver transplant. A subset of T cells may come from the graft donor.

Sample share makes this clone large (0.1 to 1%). CDR3 residues: CASSLLAGGPEQFF. CDR3 sequence (DNA): TGTGCCAGCAGTCTACTAGCGGGGGGGCCTGAGCAGTTCTTC. The gene calls are TRBV28 and TRBJ2-1; the match to TRBD2 covers 13 bases. The CDR3 is 14 amino acids. Germline V CDR1 and CDR2: MDHEN, SYDVKM. Unmatched junction bases numbered 4, after V lost 5 bases and J lost 9 bases.

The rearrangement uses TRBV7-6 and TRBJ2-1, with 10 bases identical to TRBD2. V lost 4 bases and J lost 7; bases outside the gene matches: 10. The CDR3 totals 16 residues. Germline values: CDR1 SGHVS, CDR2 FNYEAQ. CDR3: CASSSLAGVPGNEQFF. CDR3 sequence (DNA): TGTGCCAGCAGCTCCCTAGCGGGGGTGCCCGGGAATGAGCAGTTCTTC. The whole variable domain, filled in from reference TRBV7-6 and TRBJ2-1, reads GAGVSQSPRYKVTKRGQDVALRCDPISGHVSLYWYRQALGQGPEFLTYFNYEAQQDKSGLPNDRFSAERPEGSISTLTIQRTEQRDSAMYRCASSSLAGVPGNEQFFGPGTRLTVL.

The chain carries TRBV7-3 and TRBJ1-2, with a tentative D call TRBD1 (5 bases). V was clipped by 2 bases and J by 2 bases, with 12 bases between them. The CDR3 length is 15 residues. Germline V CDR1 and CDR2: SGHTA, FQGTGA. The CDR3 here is CASSLAGVLNYGYTF. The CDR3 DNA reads TGTGCCAGCAGCTTAGCGGGGGTACTCAACTATGGCTACACCTTC.

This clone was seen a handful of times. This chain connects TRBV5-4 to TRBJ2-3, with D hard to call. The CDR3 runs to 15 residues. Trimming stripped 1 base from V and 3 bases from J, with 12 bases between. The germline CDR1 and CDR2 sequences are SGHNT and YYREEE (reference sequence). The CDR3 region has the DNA TGTGCCAGCAGCTTGAACGGGTTTTCAACAGATACGCAGTATTTT. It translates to CASSLNGFSTDTQYF. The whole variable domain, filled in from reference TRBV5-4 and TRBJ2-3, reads ETGVTQSPTHLIKTRGQQVTLRCSSQSGHNTVSWYQQALGQGPQFIFQYYREEENGRGNFPPRFSGLQFPNYSSELNVNALELDDSALYLCASSLNGFSTDTQYFGPGTRLTVL.

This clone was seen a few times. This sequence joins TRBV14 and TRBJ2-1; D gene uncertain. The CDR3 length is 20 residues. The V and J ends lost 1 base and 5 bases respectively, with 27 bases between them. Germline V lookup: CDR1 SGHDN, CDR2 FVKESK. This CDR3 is CASSQGFGTDNLLRHNEQFF. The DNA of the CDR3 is TGTGCCAGCAGCCAAGGCTTCGGTACAGACAACCTTCTCCGCCACAATGAGCAGTTCTTC.

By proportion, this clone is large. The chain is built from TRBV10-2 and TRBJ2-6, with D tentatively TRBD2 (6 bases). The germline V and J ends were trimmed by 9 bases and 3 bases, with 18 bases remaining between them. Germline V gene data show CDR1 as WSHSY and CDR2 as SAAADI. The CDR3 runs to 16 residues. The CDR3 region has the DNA TGCGCCAGTAAGCAGCGGGCCCCGGTTGGGGCCAACGTCCTGACTTTC. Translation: CASKQRAPVGANVLTF.

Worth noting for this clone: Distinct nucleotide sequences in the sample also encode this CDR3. The DNA for the CDR3 is TGTGCCAGCAGCTCGGGGCTAGCGGTCAACGAGCAGTACTTC. Its translation is CASSSGLAVNEQYF. This rearrangement joins TRBV13 to TRBJ2-7, with 7 bases identical to TRBD2. There are 14 residues in the CDR3. V gave up 4 bases and J gave up 5 bases; unmatched junction bases: 8. Looked up from germline, CDR1 is PRHDT and CDR2 is FYEKMQ (reference sequence).

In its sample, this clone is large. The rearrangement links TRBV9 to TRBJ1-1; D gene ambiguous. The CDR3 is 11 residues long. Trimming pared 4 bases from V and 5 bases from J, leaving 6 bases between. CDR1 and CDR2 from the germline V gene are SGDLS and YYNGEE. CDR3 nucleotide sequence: TGTGCCAGCAGCCGGGGAACTGAAGCTTTCTTT. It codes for CASSRGTEAFF.

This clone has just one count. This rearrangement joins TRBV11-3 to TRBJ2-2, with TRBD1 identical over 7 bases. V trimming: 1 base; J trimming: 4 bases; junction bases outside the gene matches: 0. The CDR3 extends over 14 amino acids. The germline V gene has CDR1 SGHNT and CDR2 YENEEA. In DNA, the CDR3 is TGTGCCAGCAGCTTAGGACAGGGCACCGGGGAGCTGTTTTTT. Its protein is CASSLGQGTGELFF.

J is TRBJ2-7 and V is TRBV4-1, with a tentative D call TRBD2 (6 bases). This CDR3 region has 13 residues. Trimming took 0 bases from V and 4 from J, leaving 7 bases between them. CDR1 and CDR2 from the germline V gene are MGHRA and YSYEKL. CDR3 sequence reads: CASSQEGGYEQYF. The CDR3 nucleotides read TGCGCCAGCAGCCAAGAGGGGGGTTACGAGCAGTACTTC.

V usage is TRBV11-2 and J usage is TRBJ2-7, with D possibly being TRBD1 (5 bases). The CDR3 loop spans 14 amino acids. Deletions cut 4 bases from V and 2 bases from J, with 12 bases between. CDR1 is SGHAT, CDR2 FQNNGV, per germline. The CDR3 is CASSSTGHPYEQYF. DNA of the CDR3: TGTGCCAGCAGCTCTACTGGACACCCCTACGAGCAGTACTTC.